The 26 T cell receptor beta chains given below trace back to one sample, sequenced in a study of blood T cell repertoires in COVID-19. Method: immunoSEQ multiplex PCR; TCRdb's copy keeps in-frame clones and lacks some. The data hold tens of thousands of clones, with less than 95% observed a single time. Sequences were obtained from peripheral blood. The receptors shown here come from a human donor in a cohort sampled during active COVID-19.

The J gene is TRBJ2-1, the V gene TRBV18; 10 bases match TRBD1. Trimming cost V 6 bases and J 8 bases; bases outside gene matches: 4. Germline CDR1 KGHSH, CDR2 LQKENI. The CDR3 sequence is 13 residues long. The DNA for the CDR3 is TGTGCCAGCTCGAAAGGGACAGGGGATGAGCAGTTCTTC. Its protein product is CASSKGTGDEQFF.

The chain couples TRBV25-1 to TRBJ2-1; 8 bases are a match to TRBD2. The CDR3 totals 15 residues. CDR1 MGHDK and CDR2 SYGVNS come from the germline V gene. Trimming removed 5 bases from V and 4 bases from J; junction bases left unmatched: 7. The CDR3 DNA is TGTGCCAGCAGTCAAGCGGGAGTGGGATACAATGAGCAGTTCTTC. This encodes CASSQAGVGYNEQFF.

The gene calls are TRBV5-1 and TRBJ2-5; a weak D match, TRBD1 (6 bases). The CDR3 has 15 amino acids. Deletions cut 5 bases from V and 2 bases from J, with 16 bases between. CDR1 is SGHRS and CDR2 is YFSETQ in the germline V gene. The CDR3 nucleotides read TGCGCCAGCAGGGGAACAGGGCGGGTACAAGAGACCCAGTACTTC. As protein: CASRGTGRVQETQYF.

In its sample, this clone was seen once. The chain has TRBV5-6 and TRBJ2-5; a possible D gene is TRBD2 (5 bases). This CDR3 has 15 residues. CDR1 and CDR2 from the germline V gene are SGHDT and YYEEEE. The V end lost 4 bases, the J end lost 5 bases, and 18 bases lay between the germline ends. Here the CDR3 reads CASSAGKGIGETQYF. CDR3 DNA: TGTGCCAGCAGCGCCGGGAAAGGGATAGGGGAGACCCAGTACTTC.

The chain joins TRBV6-2 or TRBV6-3 to TRBJ2-1; no firm D call. V gave up 5 bases and J gave up 12 bases, with 11 bases separating them. CDR3 size: 11 residues. Per the germline V gene, CDR1 is MNHEY and CDR2 is SVGEGT. The CDR3 bases are TGTGCCAGCAGTCCCGCTCGCGGGCAGTTCTTC. This codes for CASSPARGQFF.

The rearrangement links TRBV6-1 to TRBJ2-1, with TRBD2 as a possible D gene (6 bases). Trimming pared 2 bases from V and 13 bases from J, leaving 12 bases between. The CDR3 loop spans 12 amino acids. The germline V gene encodes CDR1 MNHNS and CDR2 SASEGT. Here the CDR3 reads CASSEQLAIQFF. For the CDR3, the DNA is TGTGCCAGCAGTGAACAACTAGCTATACAGTTCTTC.

The rearrangement joins TRBV19 to TRBJ1-3, with D possibly TRBD1 on 5 matching bases. The CDR3 is made up of 17 amino acids. Germline V gives CDR1 LNHDA, CDR2 SQIVND (reference sequence). Trimming pared 7 bases from V and 0 bases from J, leaving 19 bases between. CDR3 protein: CASNRPGDPSSGNTIYF. CDR3 bases: TGTGCCAGTAACCGGCCGGGGGACCCGAGCTCTGGAAACACCATATATTTT.

J is TRBJ2-1 and V is TRBV18; TRBD1 matches at 8 bases. CDR1 and CDR2 from the germline V gene are KGHSH and LQKENI. The CDR3 has 15 amino acids. Losses at the gene ends were 2 bases for V and 4 bases for J; bases not matched to a gene: 4. CDR3 protein: CASSPLDRVYNEQFF. The CDR3 region has the DNA TGTGCCAGCTCACCATTGGACAGGGTATACAATGAGCAGTTCTTC.

The V gene is TRBV19, the J gene TRBJ1-3; a possible D gene is TRBD1 (6 bases). The CDR3 has 15 residues. V was trimmed by 8 bases and J by 2 bases, leaving 16 bases between them. Germline-derived CDR1 and CDR2 are LNHDA and SQIVND (reference sequence). The CDR3 loop is CASAGVQVPGNTIYF. The DNA for the CDR3 is TGTGCCAGTGCAGGGGTTCAGGTCCCTGGAAACACCATATATTTT.

Turning to this clone: At one of its ends the junction is not consistent with the germline gene, which may arise from a read error. The gene calls are TRBV3-1 (or the pseudogene TRBV3-2) and TRBJ2-4, with D perhaps TRBD2 (5 bases). Germline V CDR1 and CDR2: LGHDT, YNNKEL (reference sequence). This CDR3 region has 13 residues. In DNA form, the CDR3 reads TGTGCCAGCAGCCAGGGAGCCCAAAACATTCAGTACTTC. Its translation: CASSQGAQNIQYF.

The chain uses TRBV7-9 and TRBJ2-7, with D possibly being TRBD1 (6 bases). Trimming took off 1 base at V and 2 bases at J, with 12 bases between the two ends. The germline CDR1 and CDR2 sequences are SEHNR and FQNEAQ (reference sequence). The CDR3 length is 15 residues. This chain's CDR3 is CASSLVQGRTYEQYF. CDR3 DNA: TGTGCCAGCAGCTTAGTTCAGGGGCGAACCTACGAGCAGTACTTC.

CDR3 residues: CASSWVQGWADTQYF. The CDR3 region has the DNA TGTGCCAGCAGTTGGGTACAGGGATGGGCAGATACGCAGTATTTT. This rearrangement joins TRBV27 to TRBJ2-3; D is possibly TRBD1 (6 bases). There are 15 residues in the CDR3. From germline, CDR1 is MNHEY and CDR2 SMNVEV (reference sequence). V dropped 4 bases and J dropped 4 bases, with 15 bases sitting between them.

CDR3 amino acids: CASIRSGRGETQYF. In nucleotides, the CDR3 is TGTGCCAGCATCCGGAGCGGGAGGGGGGAGACCCAGTACTTC. This sequence joins TRBV6-5 and TRBJ2-5, with 10 nucleotides matching TRBD2. There are 14 residues in the CDR3. CDR1 and CDR2 (germline): MNHEY, SVGAGI. The V segment lost 7 bases and the J segment 5 bases; nucleotides outside the gene matches: 7.

V is TRBV27 and J is TRBJ2-7; perhaps TRBD2 as D (7 bases). Germline CDR1 reads MNHEY; CDR2 reads SMNVEV (reference sequence). Between the trimmed V and J ends, which lost 0 bases and 4 bases, there was a span of 13 bases. This CDR3 region has 15 residues. CDR3 nucleotide sequence: TGTGCCAGCAGTTTATCTTGGAGGGGGGGATACGAGCAGTACTTC. This codes for CASSLSWRGGYEQYF.

V and J are TRBV28 and TRBJ2-3; TRBD1 matches 7 bases. Germline V gene data show CDR1 as MDHEN and CDR2 as SYDVKM. The CDR3 consists of 15 residues. J was trimmed by 2 bases and V by 6 bases; bases with no gene match: 8. The CDR3 region is CASSKQGKITDTQYF. The CDR3 DNA is TGTGCCAGCAGCAAACAGGGGAAGATCACAGATACGCAGTATTTT.

The rearrangement links TRBV12-3 or TRBV12-4 to TRBJ1-1, with 8 nucleotides matching TRBD1. The CDR3 sequence is 13 residues long. J gave up 4 bases and V 5 bases, and 3 bases lay outside the gene matches. CDR3 bases: TGTGCCAGCAGTCTACAGGGGGTCACTGAAGCTTTCTTT. It specifies CASSLQGVTEAFF.

The V gene is TRBV10-3, the J gene TRBJ2-5, with D perhaps TRBD1 (5 bases). Germline V gene data show CDR1 as ENHRY and CDR2 as SYGVKD. The V end lost 0 bases, the J end lost 9 bases, and 17 bases lay between the germline ends. This CDR3 region has 15 residues. The CDR3 coding sequence is TGTGCCATCAGTGAGTCATTCAGGGCGACCTCGGCCCAGTACTTC. Protein product: CAISESFRATSAQYF.

The rearrangement links TRBV18 to TRBJ2-1, with 12 bases identical to TRBD2. Germline CDR1 is KGHSH and CDR2 is LQKENI. Unmatched junction bases numbered 4, after V lost 3 bases and J lost 10 bases. CDR3 length: 14 residues. The CDR3 loop is CASSPGTSGQEQFF. DNA of the CDR3: TGTGCCAGCTCACCCGGGACTAGCGGGCAGGAGCAGTTCTTC.

This clone was observed a few times. The chain recombines TRBV5-1 with TRBJ2-4, with a possible D match to TRBD2 (5 bases). V lost 0 bases, J lost 4 bases, and 8 bases lay in between. Per the germline V gene, CDR1 is SGHRS and CDR2 is YFSETQ. CDR3 length: 14 amino acids. The CDR3 sequence is CASSLGGAKNIQYF. CDR3 sequence (DNA): TGCGCCAGCAGCTTGGGGGGAGCGAAAAACATTCAGTACTTC.

J is TRBJ2-1 and V is TRBV7-6; TRBD2 is a possible D gene (6 bases). The CDR3 sequence is 15 residues long. Per germline, CDR1 SGHVS and CDR2 FNYEAQ. V lost 3 bases, J lost 1 base, and 10 bases lay in between. The DNA for the CDR3 is TGTGCCAGCAGCTTTAGGAGGGCTTCCTACAATGAGCAGTTCTTC. Translating gives CASSFRRASYNEQFF. Combining the CDR3 with reference TRBV7-6 and TRBJ2-1 gives the whole variable domain GAGVSQSPRYKVTKRGQDVALRCDPISGHVSLYWYRQALGQGPEFLTYFNYEAQQDKSGLPNDRFSAERPEGSISTLTIQRTEQRDSAMYRCASSFRRASYNEQFFGPGTRLTVL.

The chain's CDR3 is CSPFAGAYEQYF. The CDR3 DNA is TGCAGCCCTTTCGCAGGGGCTTACGAGCAGTACTTC. The chain combines TRBV29-1 with TRBJ2-7; maybe TRBD1 (6 bases). V was pared by 8 bases and J by 4 bases, with 15 bases between. CDR3 size: 12 residues. Per germline, CDR1 SQVTM and CDR2 ANQGSEA.

The gene calls are TRBV7-2 and TRBJ1-5; D call uncertain. From germline, CDR1 is SGHTA and CDR2 FQGNSA. The ends were cut back, 1 base at V and 4 bases at J, with 8 bases in the middle. The CDR3 totals 14 residues. CDR3 DNA: TGTGCCAGCAGCTTAGGTGCAGTAAATCAGCCCCAGCATTTT. Translated: CASSLGAVNQPQHF.

The chain combines TRBV7-9 with TRBJ1-5; tentatively, D is TRBD1 (5 bases). CDR3 size: 16 residues. The germline CDR1 and CDR2 sequences are SEHNR and FQNEAQ (reference sequence). V dropped 3 bases and J dropped 1 base, with 13 bases sitting between them. The CDR3 bases are TGTGCCAGCAGCTTGAGTGGGGGGGACAGCAATCAGCCCCAGCATTTT. Amino acids: CASSLSGGDSNQPQHF.

This clone was seen only once. This rearrangement joins TRBV7-9 to TRBJ2-3, with D perhaps TRBD2 (7 bases). Germline CDR1 SEHNR, CDR2 FQNEAQ (reference sequence). With 5 bases removed from V and 1 base from J, the gap between germline ends came to 16 bases. This CDR3 is 16 amino acids long. CDR3 DNA sequence: TGTGCCAGCAGCCCCCGAGGGGGGGGAGGCACAGATACGCAGTATTTT. It specifies CASSPRGGGGTDTQYF.

The V gene is TRBV28, the J gene TRBJ2-1, with D perhaps TRBD1 (6 bases). V was clipped by 7 bases and J by 12 bases, with 28 bases between them. The germline V gene has CDR1 MDHEN and CDR2 SYDVKM. CDR3 length equals 16 residues. The CDR3 nucleotides read TGTGCCAGCACCCTAGGGGGAGACATAGGACTTGGGCGGCAGTTCTTC. Protein sequence: CASTLGGDIGLGRQFF.

The genes are TRBV18 and TRBJ2-6, with D perhaps matching TRBD2 (5 bases). Trimming cost V 5 bases and J 1 base, with 9 bases left between them. The germline gives CDR1 KGHSH, CDR2 LQKENI. There are 15 residues in the CDR3. The CDR3 sequence is CASSGTGSGANVLTF. The CDR3 DNA reads TGTGCCAGCTCAGGAACGGGGTCTGGGGCCAACGTCCTGACTTTC.